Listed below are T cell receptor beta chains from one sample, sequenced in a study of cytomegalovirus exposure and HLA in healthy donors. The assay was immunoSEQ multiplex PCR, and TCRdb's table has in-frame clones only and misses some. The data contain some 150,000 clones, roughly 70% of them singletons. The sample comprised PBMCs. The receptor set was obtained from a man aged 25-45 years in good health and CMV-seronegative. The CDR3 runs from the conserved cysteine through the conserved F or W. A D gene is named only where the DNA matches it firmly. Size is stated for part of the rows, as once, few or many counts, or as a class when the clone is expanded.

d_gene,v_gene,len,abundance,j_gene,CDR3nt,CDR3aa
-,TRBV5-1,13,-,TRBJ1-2,TGCGCCAGCAGCTTGCAAGACATGGATGGCTACACCTTC,CASSLQDMDGYTF
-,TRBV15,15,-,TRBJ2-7,TGTGCCACCAGCAGAGATCTGGGCAGGGCCAACGAGCAGTACTTC,CATSRDLGRANEQYF
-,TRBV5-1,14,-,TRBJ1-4,TGCGCCAGCAGCTTGTTTCGGGGTGGGGAAAAACTGTTTTTT,CASSLFRGGEKLFF
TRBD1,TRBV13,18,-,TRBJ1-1,TGTGCCAGCAGCTTCTCTTGGACAGGGTGGTCGGGGAGCACTGAAGCTTTCTTT,CASSFSWTGWSGSTEAFF
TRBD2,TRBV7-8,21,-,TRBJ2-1,TGTGCCAGCAGCTCCCGTCGGGTAGCGGGAACGACCCAACTGAATACCAATGAGCAGTTCTTC,CASSSRRVAGTTQLNTNEQFF
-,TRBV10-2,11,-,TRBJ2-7,TGCGCCAGCAGTGATCCCTACGAGCAGTACTTC,CASSDPYEQYF
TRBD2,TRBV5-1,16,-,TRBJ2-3,TGCGCCAGCAGCTTGGGATCTAGCGGGAGCACAGATACGCAGTATTTT,CASSLGSSGSTDTQYF
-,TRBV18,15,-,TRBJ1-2,TGTGCCAGCTCACCGGGGGGGAGATCCTACTATGGCTACACCTTC,CASSPGGRSYYGYTF
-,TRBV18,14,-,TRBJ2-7,TGTGCCAGCTCACCCGGGACTCTTCTTTACGAGCAGTACTTC,CASSPGTLLYEQYF
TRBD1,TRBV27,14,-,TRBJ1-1,TGTGCCAGCAGCCAGGACAGGGCGAACACTGAAGCTTTCTTT,CASSQDRANTEAFF
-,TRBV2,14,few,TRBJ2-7,-,CASSLGDTWGGGNF
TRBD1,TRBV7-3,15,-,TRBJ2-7,TGTGCCAGCAGCCCTTCCCCGGGACAGGGGGGGGAGCAGTACTTC,CASSPSPGQGGEQYF
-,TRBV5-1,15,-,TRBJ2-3,TGCGCCAGCAGCTTGTCAGCGGTTAACACAGATACGCAGTATTTT,CASSLSAVNTDTQYF
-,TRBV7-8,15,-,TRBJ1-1,TGTGCCAGCGGATCCCTGGGGGGAGAGAACACTGAAGCTTTCTTT,CASGSLGGENTEAFF
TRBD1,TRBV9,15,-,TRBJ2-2,TGTGCCAGCAGCGGTAGTTGGACAGGCACCGGGGAGCTGTTTTTT,CASSGSWTGTGELFF
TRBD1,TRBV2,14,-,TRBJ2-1,TGTGCCAGGCGAACAGGGGGCGGGGACAATGAGCAGTTCTTC,CARRTGGGDNEQFF
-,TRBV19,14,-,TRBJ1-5,TGTGCCAGTAGTATAGATACAGGGAATCAGCCCCAGCATTTT,CASSIDTGNQPQHF
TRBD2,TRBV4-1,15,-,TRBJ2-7,TGCGCCAGCAGCCAAGGGCAAGCGGGAGGGCCTGAGCAGTACTTC,CASSQGQAGGPEQYF
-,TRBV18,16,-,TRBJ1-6,TGTGCCAGCTCACCATCACAGAGCTCCTATAATTCACCCCTCCACTTT,CASSPSQSSYNSPLHF